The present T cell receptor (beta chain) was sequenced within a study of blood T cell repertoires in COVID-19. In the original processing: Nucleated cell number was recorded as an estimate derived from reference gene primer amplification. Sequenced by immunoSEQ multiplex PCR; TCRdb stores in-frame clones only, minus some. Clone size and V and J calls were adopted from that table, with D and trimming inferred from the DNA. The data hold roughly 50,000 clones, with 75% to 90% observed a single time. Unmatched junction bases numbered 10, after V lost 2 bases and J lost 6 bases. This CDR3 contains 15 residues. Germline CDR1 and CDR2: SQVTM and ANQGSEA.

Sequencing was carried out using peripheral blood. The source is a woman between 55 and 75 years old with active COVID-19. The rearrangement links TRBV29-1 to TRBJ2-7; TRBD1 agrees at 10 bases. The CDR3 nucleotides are TGCAGCGTTGAACAAACGACAGGGGGCTGGGGCGAGCAGTACTTC. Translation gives CSVEQTTGGWGEQYF.